A selection of T cell receptor beta chains follows, all from one sample in a study of CXCR3-negative and CXCR3-positive naive CD8 T cells. From the 5' RACE reads, TCRdb lists one entry per CDR3 protein and no DNA. Its table lists 5,000 to 7,000 distinct CDR3 sequences. The specimen sequenced was naive CXCR3- CD8+ T cells from blood. The receptors originated from a human donor in good health. Some clones in this sample may be carry-over from other donors' samples. CDR3s include the opening cysteine and the closing phenylalanine or tryptophan. Some rows mark clone size as missing; the rest say once, few, many or name a class of expanded clone.

cdr3_aa: CASSQDRGDSSYEQYF
v_call: TRBV4-3
j_call: TRBJ2-7
clone_size: medium-sized

cdr3_aa: CASSLTAGGSYEQYF
v_call: TRBV7-2
j_call: TRBJ2-7
clone_size: .

cdr3_aa: CASSIQGSREYEQYF
v_call: TRBV7-8
j_call: TRBJ2-7
clone_size: medium-sized

cdr3_aa: CASSQASPGLIAGTMGTGELFF
v_call: TRBV4-1
j_call: TRBJ2-2
clone_size: .

cdr3_aa: CSVVIGTRANVLTF
v_call: TRBV29-1
j_call: TRBJ2-6
clone_size: medium-sized

cdr3_aa: CASSLSIPADGSYEQYF
v_call: TRBV27
j_call: TRBJ2-7
clone_size: .

cdr3_aa: CASSQDPTEGGEQFF
v_call: TRBV4-3
j_call: TRBJ2-1
clone_size: medium-sized

cdr3_aa: CSVEGGGGSTDTQYF
v_call: TRBV29-1
j_call: TRBJ2-3
clone_size: .

cdr3_aa: CASSSGTSDYNEQFF
v_call: TRBV27
j_call: TRBJ2-1
clone_size: medium-sized

cdr3_aa: CSASGATYNEQFF
v_call: TRBV20-1
j_call: TRBJ2-1
clone_size: .

cdr3_aa: CSVELPGQGPGEQYF
v_call: TRBV29-1
j_call: TRBJ2-7
clone_size: .

cdr3_aa: CSVRDSPYNSPLHF
v_call: TRBV29-1
j_call: TRBJ1-6
clone_size: .

cdr3_aa: CASSEGGLTYNEQFF
v_call: TRBV3-1
j_call: TRBJ2-1
clone_size: .

cdr3_aa: CASSLDRGPEAFF
v_call: TRBV7-2
j_call: TRBJ1-1
clone_size: .